Listed below are T cell receptor beta chains from one sample, sequenced in a study of cytomegalovirus exposure and HLA in healthy donors. The table came from immunoSEQ multiplex PCR; TCRdb's copy has only in-frame clones and leaves some out. The table shows a few hundred thousand clones, with 84% occurring only once. What was sequenced was PBMCs. The receptors originated from a woman aged 40 to 49 in good health and CMV-seropositive. Each CDR3 is given with its conserved first and last residue. The order of the fields is CDR3 protein, CDR3 DNA, D gene, J gene, V gene, clone size. A D gene is named only where the DNA matches it firmly. Clone size is not always given. Where it is, it says once, few, many or a class for expanded clones.

CDR3aa: CASSWTGSGEETQYF; CDR3nt: TGCGCCAGCAGCTGGACAGGTAGTGGAGAAGAGACCCAGTACTTC; d_gene: TRBD1; j_gene: TRBJ2-5; v_gene: TRBV5-1; abundance: .
CDR3aa: CASSLVGQGGNTIYF; CDR3nt: TGTGCCAGCAGCTTAGTGGGACAGGGCGGAAACACCATATATTTT; d_gene: TRBD1; j_gene: TRBJ1-3; v_gene: TRBV7-2; abundance: .
CDR3aa: CSVGSPGGSTDTQYF; CDR3nt: TGCAGCGTTGGGTCCCCAGGGGGTAGCACAGATACGCAGTATTTT; d_gene: TRBD1; j_gene: TRBJ2-3; v_gene: TRBV29-1; abundance: .
CDR3aa: CASSLGASGVYEQYF; CDR3nt: TGCGCCAGCAGCTTGGGGGCTAGCGGGGTGTACGAGCAGTACTTC; d_gene: TRBD2; j_gene: TRBJ2-7; v_gene: TRBV5-1; abundance: .
CDR3aa: CASSYAPQYEQYF; CDR3nt: TGTGCCAGCAGTTACGCCCCCCAGTACGAGCAGTACTTC; d_gene: .; j_gene: TRBJ2-7; v_gene: TRBV6-5; abundance: .
CDR3aa: CASSQEEGQPQHF; CDR3nt: TGCGCCAGCAGCCAAGAAGAGGGACAGCCCCAGCATTTT; d_gene: .; j_gene: TRBJ1-5; v_gene: TRBV4-1; abundance: .
CDR3aa: CASSQDTTRQPQHF; CDR3nt: TGCGCCAGCAGCCAAGATACGACTAGGCAGCCCCAGCATTTT; d_gene: .; j_gene: TRBJ1-5; v_gene: TRBV4-3; abundance: .
CDR3aa: CASSPEGGAFSTSGNTIYF; CDR3nt: TGCGCCAGCAGCCCTGAGGGGGGGGCCTTCTCTACCTCTGGAAACACCATATATTTT; d_gene: .; j_gene: TRBJ1-3; v_gene: TRBV5-1; abundance: .
CDR3aa: CASSLVLAGFNEQFF; CDR3nt: TGTGCCAGCAGCTTAGTACTAGCGGGTTTCAATGAGCAGTTCTTC; d_gene: TRBD2; j_gene: TRBJ2-1; v_gene: TRBV7-9; abundance: .
CDR3aa: CASSLAGRTNYGYTF; CDR3nt: TGTGCCAGCAGTTTAGCGGGACGGACGAACTATGGCTACACCTTC; d_gene: .; j_gene: TRBJ1-2; v_gene: TRBV28; abundance: .
CDR3aa: CAVGSVGTGQSPLHF; CDR3nt: TGTGCCGTCGGATCTGTAGGGACAGGGCAATCACCCCTCCACTTT; d_gene: TRBD1; j_gene: TRBJ1-6; v_gene: TRBV19; abundance: .
CDR3aa: CASSEEALWGGIQPYNEQFF; CDR3nt: TGTGCCAGCAGTGAAGAGGCGTTATGGGGGGGTATACAACCCTACAATGAGCAGTTCTTC; d_gene: TRBD2; j_gene: TRBJ2-1; v_gene: TRBV2; abundance: .
CDR3aa: CASSFEQGNTEAFF; CDR3nt: TGTGCCAGCAGCTTTGAACAGGGGAACACTGAAGCTTTCTTT; d_gene: .; j_gene: TRBJ1-1; v_gene: TRBV7-9; abundance: .
CDR3aa: CASSHLDTYNEQFF; CDR3nt: TGCGCCAGCAGCCATCTAGATACCTACAATGAGCAGTTCTTC; d_gene: .; j_gene: TRBJ2-1; v_gene: TRBV4-3; abundance: few
CDR3aa: CASSVEAGAGTEAFF; CDR3nt: TGTGCCAGCAGCGTAGAGGCAGGGGCGGGCACTGAAGCTTTCTTT; d_gene: .; j_gene: TRBJ1-1; v_gene: TRBV9; abundance: once
CDR3aa: CASSYSRRPNSPLHF; CDR3nt: TGTGCCAGCAGTTACTCGAGGCGGCCGAATTCACCCCTCCACTTT; d_gene: .; j_gene: TRBJ1-6; v_gene: TRBV6-5; abundance: .
CDR3aa: CASSVDRVRGGELFF; CDR3nt: TGTGCCAGCAGCGTGGACAGGGTGAGGGGCGGGGAGCTGTTTTTT; d_gene: TRBD1; j_gene: TRBJ2-2; v_gene: TRBV5-4; abundance: .
CDR3aa: CASRRDYLQETQYF; CDR3nt: TGTGCCAGCAGACGCGACTACCTCCAAGAGACCCAGTACTTC; d_gene: .; j_gene: TRBJ2-5; v_gene: TRBV5-4; abundance: .
CDR3aa: CASSLGTSGKYNEQFF; CDR3nt: TGTGCTAGCAGCTTGGGGACTAGCGGGAAATACAATGAGCAGTTCTTC; d_gene: TRBD2; j_gene: TRBJ2-1; v_gene: TRBV7-7; abundance: .
CDR3aa: CASSFLRLYNEQFF; CDR3nt: TGTGCCAGCAGCTTCTTAAGACTCTACAATGAGCAGTTCTTC; d_gene: .; j_gene: TRBJ2-1; v_gene: TRBV7-2; abundance: .
CDR3aa: CSVGQDWSYGYTF; CDR3nt: TGCAGCGTTGGGCAGGATTGGTCCTATGGCTACACCTTC; d_gene: .; j_gene: TRBJ1-2; v_gene: TRBV29-1; abundance: once
CDR3aa: CASSLESLTSGRGTYEQYF; CDR3nt: TGTGCCAGCAGCTTAGAAAGCCTAACTAGCGGGAGGGGGACCTACGAGCAGTACTTC; d_gene: TRBD2; j_gene: TRBJ2-7; v_gene: TRBV7-2; abundance: once
CDR3aa: CASSFQRTNTGELFF; CDR3nt: TGTGCCAGCAGTTTCCAGCGAACGAACACCGGGGAGCTGTTTTTT; d_gene: .; j_gene: TRBJ2-2; v_gene: TRBV27; abundance: few
CDR3aa: CASSFSVSERETQYF; CDR3nt: TGTGCCAGCAGTTTTTCCGTAAGCGAGCGAGAGACCCAGTACTTC; d_gene: .; j_gene: TRBJ2-5; v_gene: TRBV27; abundance: .
CDR3aa: CASSGMGGRNGYTF; CDR3nt: TGTGCCAGCAGCGGAATGGGGGGGCGCAACGGCTACACCTTC; d_gene: .; j_gene: TRBJ1-2; v_gene: TRBV6-6; abundance: few
CDR3aa: CASSRALPGMQFF; CDR3nt: TGTGCCAGTAGTAGAGCTCTTCCGGGTATGCAGTTCTTC; d_gene: .; j_gene: TRBJ2-1; v_gene: TRBV19; abundance: .
CDR3aa: CASTGQGAYNSPLHF; CDR3nt: TGTGCCAGCACCGGACAGGGGGCCTATAATTCACCCCTCCACTTT; d_gene: TRBD1; j_gene: TRBJ1-6; v_gene: TRBV27; abundance: .
CDR3aa: CASSWTGNGYTF; CDR3nt: TGTGCCAGCAGCTGGACAGGGAATGGCTACACCTTC; d_gene: TRBD1; j_gene: TRBJ1-2; v_gene: TRBV7-9; abundance: .
CDR3aa: CASGLDPRDRGWTEAFF; CDR3nt: TGTGCTAGTGGTTTGGACCCCCGGGACAGGGGTTGGACTGAAGCTTTCTTT; d_gene: TRBD1; j_gene: TRBJ1-1; v_gene: TRBV12-5; abundance: .
CDR3aa: CASSLASGHSFETQYF; CDR3nt: TGTGCCAGCAGTTTGGCCTCTGGGCATTCTTTCGAGACCCAGTACTTC; d_gene: .; j_gene: TRBJ2-5; v_gene: TRBV27; abundance: .
CDR3aa: CASSLGASGGTDTQYF; CDR3nt: TGTGCCAGCAGCTTAGGAGCTAGCGGCGGCACAGATACGCAGTATTTT; d_gene: TRBD2; j_gene: TRBJ2-3; v_gene: TRBV7-2; abundance: .
CDR3aa: CASTGTGDYEQYF; CDR3nt: TGTGCCTCAACCGGGACAGGGGACTACGAGCAGTACTTC; d_gene: TRBD1; j_gene: TRBJ2-7; v_gene: TRBV30; abundance: .
CDR3aa: CASSFADRGGGNTIYF; CDR3nt: TGTGCCAGCAGCTTCGCGGACAGGGGAGGTGGAAACACCATATATTTT; d_gene: TRBD1; j_gene: TRBJ1-3; v_gene: TRBV5-6; abundance: .
CDR3aa: CAIMEGARGGELFF; CDR3nt: TGTGCCATCATGGAGGGGGCTCGTGGCGGGGAGCTGTTTTTT; d_gene: .; j_gene: TRBJ2-2; v_gene: TRBV10-3; abundance: once
CDR3aa: CASSSLGDRGPYNEQFF; CDR3nt: TGTGCCAGCAGTTCGTTGGGGGACAGGGGGCCTTACAATGAGCAGTTCTTC; d_gene: TRBD1; j_gene: TRBJ2-1; v_gene: TRBV27; abundance: .
CDR3aa: CASSIGHAQPQHF; CDR3nt: TGTGCCAGTAGTATAGGGCATGCTCAGCCCCAGCATTTT; d_gene: .; j_gene: TRBJ1-5; v_gene: TRBV19; abundance: .
CDR3aa: CASSVDLGTDTQYF; CDR3nt: TGTGCCAGCAGCGTAGACTTGGGCACAGATACGCAGTATTTT; d_gene: .; j_gene: TRBJ2-3; v_gene: TRBV9; abundance: .